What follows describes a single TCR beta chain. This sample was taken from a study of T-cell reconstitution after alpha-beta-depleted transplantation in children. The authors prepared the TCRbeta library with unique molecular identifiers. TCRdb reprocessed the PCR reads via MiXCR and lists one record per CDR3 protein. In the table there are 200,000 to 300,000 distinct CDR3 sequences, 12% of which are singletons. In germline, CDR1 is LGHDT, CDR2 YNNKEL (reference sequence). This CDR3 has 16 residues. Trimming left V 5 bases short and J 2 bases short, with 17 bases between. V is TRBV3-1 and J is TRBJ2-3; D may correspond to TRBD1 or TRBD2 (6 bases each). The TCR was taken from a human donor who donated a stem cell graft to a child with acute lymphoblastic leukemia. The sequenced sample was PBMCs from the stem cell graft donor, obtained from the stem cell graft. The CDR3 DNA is TGTGCCAGCAGCTCTGGATACCGGGGGCCCACAGATACGCAGTATTTT. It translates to CASSSGYRGPTDTQYF.